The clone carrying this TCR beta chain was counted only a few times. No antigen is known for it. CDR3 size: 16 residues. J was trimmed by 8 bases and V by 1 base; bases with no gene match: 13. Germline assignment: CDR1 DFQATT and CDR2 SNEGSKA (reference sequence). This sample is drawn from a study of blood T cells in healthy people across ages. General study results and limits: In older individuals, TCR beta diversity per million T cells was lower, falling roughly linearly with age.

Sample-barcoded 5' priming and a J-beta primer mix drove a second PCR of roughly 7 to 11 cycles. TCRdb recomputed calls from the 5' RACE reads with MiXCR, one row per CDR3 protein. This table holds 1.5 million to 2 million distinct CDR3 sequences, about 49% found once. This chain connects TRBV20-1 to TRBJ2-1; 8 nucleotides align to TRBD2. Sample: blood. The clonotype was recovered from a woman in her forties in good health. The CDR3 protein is CSARVPSGLGGDEQFF. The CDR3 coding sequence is TGCAGTGCTAGAGTACCTAGCGGGCTGGGAGGGGATGAGCAGTTCTTC.